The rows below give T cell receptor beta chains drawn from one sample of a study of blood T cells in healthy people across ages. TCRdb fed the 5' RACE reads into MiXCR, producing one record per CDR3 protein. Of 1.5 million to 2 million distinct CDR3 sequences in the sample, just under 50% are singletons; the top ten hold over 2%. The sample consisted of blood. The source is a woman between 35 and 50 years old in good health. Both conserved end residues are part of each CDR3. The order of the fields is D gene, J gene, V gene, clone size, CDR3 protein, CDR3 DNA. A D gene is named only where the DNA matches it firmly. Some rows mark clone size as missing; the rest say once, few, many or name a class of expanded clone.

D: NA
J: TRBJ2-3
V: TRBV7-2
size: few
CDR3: CASSLDVGQGFGTQYF
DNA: TGTGCCAGCAGCTTAGATGTTGGGCAGGGATTTGGTACGCAGTATTTT

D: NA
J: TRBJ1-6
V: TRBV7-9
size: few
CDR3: CASSSQQGGTSPLHF
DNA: TGTGCCAGCAGCTCTCAACAGGGAGGAACTTCACCCCTCCACTTT

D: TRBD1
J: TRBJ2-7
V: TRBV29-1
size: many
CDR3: CSVVGTGYEQYF
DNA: TGCAGCGTTGTGGGGACAGGCTACGAGCAGTACTTC

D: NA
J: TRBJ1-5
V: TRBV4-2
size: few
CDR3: CASSQGVDREQHF
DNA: TGTGCCAGCAGCCAAGGGGTTGACAGAGAACAGCATTTT

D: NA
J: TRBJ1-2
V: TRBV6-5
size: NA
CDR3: CASSYSSRGYGYTF
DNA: TGTGCCAGCAGTTACTCGTCGAGGGGCTATGGCTACACCTTC

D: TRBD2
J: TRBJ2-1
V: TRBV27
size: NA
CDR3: CASSLNKGGLGSYNEQFF
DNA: TGTGCCAGCAGTTTAAATAAGGGGGGACTAGGGTCCTACAATGAGCAGTTCTTC

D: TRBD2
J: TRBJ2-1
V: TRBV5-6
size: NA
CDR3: CASSWDNSGGYNEQFF
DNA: TGTGCCAGCAGCTGGGACAATAGCGGGGGCTACAATGAGCAGTTCTTC

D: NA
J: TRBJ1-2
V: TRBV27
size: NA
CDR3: CASSLQQGIGNYGYTF
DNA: TGTGCCAGCAGTTTACAACAGGGTATTGGGAACTATGGCTACACCTTC

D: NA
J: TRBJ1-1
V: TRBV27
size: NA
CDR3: CASSSGGRAAFF
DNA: TGTGCCAGCAGTTCTGGGGGCCGGGCAGCTTTCTTT

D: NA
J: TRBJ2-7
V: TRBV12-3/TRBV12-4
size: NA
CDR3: CASSLGFRGEQYF
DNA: TGTGCCAGCAGTTTAGGGTTCAGGGGCGAGCAGTACTTC

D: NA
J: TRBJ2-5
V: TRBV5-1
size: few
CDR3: CASSHGREETQYF
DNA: TGCGCCAGCAGCCACGGACGAGAAGAGACCCAGTACTTC

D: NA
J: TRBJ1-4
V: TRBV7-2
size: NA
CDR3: CASSIARGEKLFF
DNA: TGTGCCAGCAGCATCGCGCGGGGCGAAAAACTGTTTTTT

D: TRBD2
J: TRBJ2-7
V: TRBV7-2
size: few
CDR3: CASSSRKSPLAVYEQYF
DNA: TGTGCCAGCAGCTCCCGAAAGTCGCCACTAGCGGTTTACGAGCAGTACTTC

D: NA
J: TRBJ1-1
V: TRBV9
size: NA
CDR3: CASSPRTMNTEAFF
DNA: TGTGCCAGCAGCCCCCGTACCATGAACACTGAAGCTTTCTTT

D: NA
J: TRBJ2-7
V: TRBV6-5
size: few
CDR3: CASSPFKGTYEQYF
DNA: TGTGCCAGCAGTCCATTCAAGGGAACCTACGAGCAGTACTTC

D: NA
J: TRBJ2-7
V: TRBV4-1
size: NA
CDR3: CASSLRGGISYEQYF
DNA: TGCGCCAGCAGCCTCAGGGGGGGGATCTCCTACGAGCAGTACTTC

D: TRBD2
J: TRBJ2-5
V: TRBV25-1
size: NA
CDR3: CASREWAGGGTQYF
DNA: TGTGCCAGCAGGGAATGGGCAGGCGGGGGGACCCAGTACTTC

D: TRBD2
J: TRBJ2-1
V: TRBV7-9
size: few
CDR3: CASSLDGGGLYNEQFF
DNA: TGTGCCAGCAGCTTAGACGGGGGGGGCCTGTACAATGAGCAGTTCTTC

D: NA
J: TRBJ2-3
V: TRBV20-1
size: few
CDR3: CSARDFQTTSTDTQYF
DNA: TGCAGTGCTAGAGACTTTCAGACAACTAGCACAGATACGCAGTATTTT

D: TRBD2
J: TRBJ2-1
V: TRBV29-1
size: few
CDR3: CSVELPGLVSNEQFF
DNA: TGCAGCGTTGAACTGCCGGGACTAGTCTCCAATGAGCAGTTCTTC

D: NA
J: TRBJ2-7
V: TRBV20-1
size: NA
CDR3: CSATGTDSYEQYF
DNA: TGCAGTGCTACCGGGACGGACTCCTACGAGCAGTACTTC

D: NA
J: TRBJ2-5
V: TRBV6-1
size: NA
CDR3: CASSEAAGMETQYF
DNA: TGTGCCAGCAGTGAAGCGGCAGGGATGGAGACCCAGTACTTC

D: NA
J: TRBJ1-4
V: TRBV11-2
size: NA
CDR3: CASSLRGAGFGNEKLFF
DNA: TGTGCCAGCAGCTTACGGGGCGCAGGATTCGGTAATGAAAAACTGTTTTTT

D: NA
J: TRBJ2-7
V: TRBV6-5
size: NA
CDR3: CASSYSMGDNSYEQYF
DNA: TGTGCCAGCAGTTACTCAATGGGGGACAACTCCTACGAGCAGTACTTC

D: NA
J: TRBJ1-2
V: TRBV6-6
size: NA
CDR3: CAGSAQQGLDGYTF
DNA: TGTGCCGGCAGTGCCCAACAGGGCTTAGATGGCTACACCTTC

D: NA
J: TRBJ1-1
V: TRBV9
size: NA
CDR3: CASSVADRNTEAFF
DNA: TGTGCCAGCAGCGTAGCGGACAGGAACACTGAAGCTTTCTTT